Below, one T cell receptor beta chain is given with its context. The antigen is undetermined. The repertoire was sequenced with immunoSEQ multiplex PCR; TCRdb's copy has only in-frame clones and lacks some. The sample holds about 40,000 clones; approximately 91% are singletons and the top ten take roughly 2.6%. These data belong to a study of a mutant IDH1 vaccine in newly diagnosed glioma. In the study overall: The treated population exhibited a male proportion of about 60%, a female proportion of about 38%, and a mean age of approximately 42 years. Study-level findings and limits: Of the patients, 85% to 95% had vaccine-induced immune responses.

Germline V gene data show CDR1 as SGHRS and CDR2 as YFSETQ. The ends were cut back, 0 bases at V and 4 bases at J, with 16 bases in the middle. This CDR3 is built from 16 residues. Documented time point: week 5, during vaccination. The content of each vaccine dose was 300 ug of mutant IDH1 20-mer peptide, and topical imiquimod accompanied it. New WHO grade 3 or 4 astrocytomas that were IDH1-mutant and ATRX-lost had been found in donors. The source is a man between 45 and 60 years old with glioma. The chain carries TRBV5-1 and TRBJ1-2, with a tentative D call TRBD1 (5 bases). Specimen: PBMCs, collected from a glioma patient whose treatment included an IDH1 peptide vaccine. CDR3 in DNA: TGCGCCAGCAGCTTGGTGAGGGGAAGTAGTCTCTATGGCTACACCTTC. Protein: CASSLVRGSSLYGYTF.